This TCR beta chain came from a study of identical twins. Overall study results and limits: Donors were not followed over many years; analysis was cross-sectional.

A universal primer site arose from template switching, and cDNA bore unique molecular identifiers. TCRdb used MiXCR to reprocess the 5' RACE reads, holding one entry per CDR3 protein. This sample has about 520,000 distinct CDR3 sequences, with about 20% found just once. There are 16 residues in the CDR3. V lost 3 bases to trimming and J lost 5 bases; unmatched junction nucleotides: 10. CDR1 and CDR2 (germline): DFQATT, SNEGSKA (reference sequence). In this sample, this clonotype turned up a few times. Its antigen remains unknown. The sample was also linked to a second study, of T cells expressing NK-cell markers. That publication notes: Underlying the TCR beta repertoires were sorted CD3+CD56+NKG2C+, CD3+CD56+NKG2C- and CD3+CD56-NKG2C+ T cells. These clonotypes also led the CD3+CD56-NKG2C+ fraction in a few donors.

The source of this sequence is a woman between 18 and 29 years old in good health. The gene calls are TRBV20-1 and TRBJ1-4; 9 bases match TRBD1. The material sequenced was CD4+ T cells sorted from blood. This CDR3 is CSASGTGNLKNEKLFF. CDR3 DNA sequence: TGCAGTGCTAGTGGGACAGGGAATCTAAAAAATGAAAAACTGTTTTTT.